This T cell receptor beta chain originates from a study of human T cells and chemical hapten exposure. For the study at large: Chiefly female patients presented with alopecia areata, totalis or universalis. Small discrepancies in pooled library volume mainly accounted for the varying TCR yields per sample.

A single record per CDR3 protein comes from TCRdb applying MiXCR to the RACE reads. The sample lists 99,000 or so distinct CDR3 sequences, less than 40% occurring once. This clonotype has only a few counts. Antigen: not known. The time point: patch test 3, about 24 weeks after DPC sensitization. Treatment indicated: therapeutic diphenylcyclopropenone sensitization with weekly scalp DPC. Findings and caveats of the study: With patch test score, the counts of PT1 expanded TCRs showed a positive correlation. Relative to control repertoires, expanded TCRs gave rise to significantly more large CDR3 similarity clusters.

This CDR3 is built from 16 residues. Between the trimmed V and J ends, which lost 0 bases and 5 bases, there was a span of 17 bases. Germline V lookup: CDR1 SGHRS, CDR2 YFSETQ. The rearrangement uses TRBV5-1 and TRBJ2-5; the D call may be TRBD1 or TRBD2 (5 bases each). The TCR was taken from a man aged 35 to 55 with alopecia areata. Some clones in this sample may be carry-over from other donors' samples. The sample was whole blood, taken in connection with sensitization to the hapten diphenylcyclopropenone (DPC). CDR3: CASSLAGLGGSETQYF. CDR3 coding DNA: TGCGCCAGCAGCTTGGCGGGGCTCGGTGGATCGGAGACCCAGTACTTC.